The present entry profiles one T cell receptor (beta chain) with its context. Antigen: not known. This record comes from a study of a mutant IDH1 vaccine in newly diagnosed glioma. Overall study: Initiation of the vaccine course occurred 4-6 weeks after radiotherapy alone, or alongside temozolomide cycles. Every participant had undergone radiotherapy, temozolomide, or both before, and most underwent both.

Sequencing was performed with immunoSEQ multiplex PCR; in TCRdb, only in-frame clones are kept and a portion is missing. The table lists 50,000 to 70,000 clones, around 84% of them singletons. Time point: week 35, safety follow-up. Every vaccine dose comprised 300 ug of mutant IDH1 20-mer peptide plus topical imiquimod. CDR1 SGHRS and CDR2 YFSETQ come from the germline V gene. The CDR3 loop spans 16 amino acids. J gave up 2 bases and V 4 bases, and 8 bases lay outside the gene matches. This specimen was PBMCs, taken from a glioma patient whose treatment included an IDH1 peptide vaccine. This receptor was identified in a man between 25 and 39 years old with glioma. This chain joins TRBV5-1 and TRBJ2-3, with TRBD2 matching over 9 bases. In nucleotides, the CDR3 is TGCGCCAGCAGCCCCCGGCTAGCGGGGAACACAGATACGCAGTATTTT. This encodes CASSPRLAGNTDTQYF. The variable domain in full, with the rest retrieved from reference TRBV5-1 and TRBJ2-3, is KAGVTQTPRYLIKTRGQQVTLSCSPISGHRSVSWYQQTPGQGLQFLFEYFSETQRNKGNFPGRFSGRQFSNSRSEMNVSTLELGDSALYLCASSPRLAGNTDTQYFGPGTRLTVL.